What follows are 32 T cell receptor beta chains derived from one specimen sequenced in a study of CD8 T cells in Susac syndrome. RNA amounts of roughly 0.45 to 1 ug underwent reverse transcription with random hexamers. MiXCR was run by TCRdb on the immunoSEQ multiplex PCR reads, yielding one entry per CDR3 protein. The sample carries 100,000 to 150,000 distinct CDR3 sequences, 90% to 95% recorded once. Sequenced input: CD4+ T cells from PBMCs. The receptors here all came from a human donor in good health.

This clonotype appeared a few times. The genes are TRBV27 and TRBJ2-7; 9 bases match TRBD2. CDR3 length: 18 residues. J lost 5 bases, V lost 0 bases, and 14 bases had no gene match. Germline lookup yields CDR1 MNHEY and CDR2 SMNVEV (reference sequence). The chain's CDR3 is CASSLSRSPSGIVHEQYF. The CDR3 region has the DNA TGTGCCAGCAGTTTATCCCGTTCTCCTAGCGGGATAGTACACGAGCAGTACTTC.

The CDR3 loop reads CASSPRGLAGGLYNEQFF. DNA of the CDR3: TGTGCCAGCAGCCCCCGTGGACTAGCGGGAGGGTTGTACAATGAGCAGTTCTTC. The chain is built from TRBV3-1 and TRBJ2-1, with 15 nucleotides matching TRBD2. Germline V gene lookup returns CDR1 LGHDT and CDR2 YNNKEL (reference sequence). V was pared by 4 bases and J by 4 bases, with 8 bases of the junction left unmatched. CDR3 size: 18 residues.

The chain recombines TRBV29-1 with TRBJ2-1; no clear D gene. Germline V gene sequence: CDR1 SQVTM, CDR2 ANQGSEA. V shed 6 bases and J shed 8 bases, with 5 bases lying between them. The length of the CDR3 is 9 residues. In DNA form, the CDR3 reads TGCAGCGTAAGCCATGAGCAGTTCTTC. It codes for CSVSHEQFF.

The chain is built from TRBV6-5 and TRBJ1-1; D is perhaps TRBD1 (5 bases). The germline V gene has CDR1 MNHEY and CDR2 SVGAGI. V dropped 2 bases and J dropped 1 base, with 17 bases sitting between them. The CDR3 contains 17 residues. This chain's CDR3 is CASSYGALGSQNTEAFF. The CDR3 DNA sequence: TGTGCCAGCAGTTACGGGGCCCTAGGGAGTCAGAACACTGAAGCTTTCTTT.

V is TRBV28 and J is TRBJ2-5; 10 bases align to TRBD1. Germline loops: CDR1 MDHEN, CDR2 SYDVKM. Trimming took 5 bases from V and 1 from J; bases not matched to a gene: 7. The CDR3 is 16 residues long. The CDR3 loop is CASSPGTGVIQETQYF. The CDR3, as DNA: TGTGCCAGCAGTCCCGGGACAGGGGTCATCCAAGAGACCCAGTACTTC.

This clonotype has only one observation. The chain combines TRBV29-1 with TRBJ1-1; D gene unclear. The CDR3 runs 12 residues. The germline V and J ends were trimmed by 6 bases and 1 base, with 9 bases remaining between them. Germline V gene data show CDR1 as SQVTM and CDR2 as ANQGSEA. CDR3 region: CSVNWQNTEAFF. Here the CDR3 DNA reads TGCAGCGTCAATTGGCAGAACACTGAAGCTTTCTTT.

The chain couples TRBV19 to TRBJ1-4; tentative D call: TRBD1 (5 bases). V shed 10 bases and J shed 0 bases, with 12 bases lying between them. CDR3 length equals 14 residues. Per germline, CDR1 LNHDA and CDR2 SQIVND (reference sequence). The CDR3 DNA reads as TGTGCCACCGGGGGATGGACAACTAATGAAAAACTGTTTTTT. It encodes CATGGWTTNEKLFF.

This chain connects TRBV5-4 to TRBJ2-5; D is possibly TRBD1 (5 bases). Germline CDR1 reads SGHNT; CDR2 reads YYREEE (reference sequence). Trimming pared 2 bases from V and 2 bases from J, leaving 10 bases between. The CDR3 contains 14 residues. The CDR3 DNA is TGTGCCAGCAGCTTTACAGGAGCGCAAGAGACCCAGTACTTC. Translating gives CASSFTGAQETQYF.

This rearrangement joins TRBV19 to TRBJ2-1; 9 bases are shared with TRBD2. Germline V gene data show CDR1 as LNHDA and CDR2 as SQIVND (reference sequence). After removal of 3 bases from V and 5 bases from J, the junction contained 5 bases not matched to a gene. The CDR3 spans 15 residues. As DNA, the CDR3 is TGTGCCAGTAGTATTCAAGCGGGAGGAGACAATGAGCAGTTCTTC. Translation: CASSIQAGGDNEQFF.

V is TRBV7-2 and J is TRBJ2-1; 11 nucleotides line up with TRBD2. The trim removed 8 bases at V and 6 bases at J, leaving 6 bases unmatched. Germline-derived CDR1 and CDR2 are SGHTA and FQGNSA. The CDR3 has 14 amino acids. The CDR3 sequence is CASGRTSGPNEQFF. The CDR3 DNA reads TGTGCCAGCGGACGGACTAGCGGGCCCAATGAGCAGTTCTTC.

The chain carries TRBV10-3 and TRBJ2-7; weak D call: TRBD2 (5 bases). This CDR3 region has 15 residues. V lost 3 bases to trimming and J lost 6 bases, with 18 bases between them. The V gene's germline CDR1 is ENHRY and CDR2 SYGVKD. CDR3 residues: CAISDRQLGRIEQYF. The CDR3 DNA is TGTGCCATCAGTGACCGCCAACTAGGACGAATCGAGCAGTACTTC.

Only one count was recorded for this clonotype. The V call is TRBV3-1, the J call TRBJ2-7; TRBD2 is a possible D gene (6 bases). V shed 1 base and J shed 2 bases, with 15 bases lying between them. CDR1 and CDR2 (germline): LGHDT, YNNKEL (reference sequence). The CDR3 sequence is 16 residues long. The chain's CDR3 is CASSQAEGALAYEQYF. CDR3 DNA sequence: TGTGCCAGCAGCCAAGCGGAGGGAGCCCTTGCCTACGAGCAGTACTTC.

The CDR3 reads CASRGQGRETQYF. The CDR3 region has the DNA TGTGCCAGCAGGGGACAGGGGCGAGAGACCCAGTACTTC. The V call is TRBV12-3 or TRBV12-4, the J call TRBJ2-5, with 10 bases identical to TRBD1. Unmatched junction bases numbered 2, after V lost 6 bases and J lost 4 bases. This CDR3 contains 13 residues.

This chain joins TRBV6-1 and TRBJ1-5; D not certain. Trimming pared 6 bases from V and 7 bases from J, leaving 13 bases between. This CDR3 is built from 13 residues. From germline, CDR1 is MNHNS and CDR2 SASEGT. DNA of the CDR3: TGTGCCAGCAGAGCAAGGGAGAGCCAGCCCCAGCATTTT. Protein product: CASRARESQPQHF.

CDR3 DNA sequence: TGTGCCAGCAGCGCAGGGACATTCGAGCAGTACTTC. Amino acids: CASSAGTFEQYF. The chain employs TRBV2 and TRBJ2-7, with D maybe TRBD1 (6 bases). This CDR3 is built from 12 residues. Germline CDR1 is SNHLY and CDR2 is FYNNEI. Trimming left V 6 bases short and J 6 bases short, with 12 bases between. Together with reference TRBV2 and TRBJ2-7, the CDR3 gives the full variable domain: EPEVTQTPSHQVTQMGQEVILRCVPISNHLYFYWYRQILGQKVEFLVSFYNNEISEKSEIFDDQFSVERPDGSNFTLKIRSTKLEDSAMYFCASSAGTFEQYFGPGTRLTVT.

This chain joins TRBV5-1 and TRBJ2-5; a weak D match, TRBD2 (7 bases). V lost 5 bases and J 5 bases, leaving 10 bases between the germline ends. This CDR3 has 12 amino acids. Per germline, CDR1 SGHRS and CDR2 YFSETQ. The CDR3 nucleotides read TGCGCCAGCAGAGGGGGGGAGGAGACCCAGTACTTC. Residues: CASRGGEETQYF.

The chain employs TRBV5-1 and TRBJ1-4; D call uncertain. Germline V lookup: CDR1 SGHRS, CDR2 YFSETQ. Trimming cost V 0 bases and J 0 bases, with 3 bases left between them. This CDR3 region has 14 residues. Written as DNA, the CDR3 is TGCGCCAGCAGCTTGGACTCAACTAATGAAAAACTGTTTTTT. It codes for CASSLDSTNEKLFF.

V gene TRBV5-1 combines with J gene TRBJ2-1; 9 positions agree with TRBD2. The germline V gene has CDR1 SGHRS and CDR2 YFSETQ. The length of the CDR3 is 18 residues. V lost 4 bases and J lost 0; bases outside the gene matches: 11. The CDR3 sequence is CASSRSGRPLSSYNEQFF. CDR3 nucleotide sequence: TGCGCCAGCAGCCGGAGCGGGAGGCCCCTGAGCTCCTACAATGAGCAGTTCTTC.

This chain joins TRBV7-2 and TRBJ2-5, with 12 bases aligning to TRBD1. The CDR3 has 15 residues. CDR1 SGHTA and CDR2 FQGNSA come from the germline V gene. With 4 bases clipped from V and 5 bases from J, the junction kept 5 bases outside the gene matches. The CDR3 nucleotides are TGTGCCAGCAGCTCCGGGACAGGGGGCATGGAGACCCAGTACTTC. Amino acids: CASSSGTGGMETQYF.

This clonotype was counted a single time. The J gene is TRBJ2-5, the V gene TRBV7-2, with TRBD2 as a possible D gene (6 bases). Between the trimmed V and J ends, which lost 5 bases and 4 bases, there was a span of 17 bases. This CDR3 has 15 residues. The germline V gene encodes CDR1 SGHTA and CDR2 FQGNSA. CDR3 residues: CASSLLPGVGETQYF. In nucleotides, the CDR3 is TGTGCCAGCAGCCTTCTACCGGGAGTCGGAGAGACCCAGTACTTC.

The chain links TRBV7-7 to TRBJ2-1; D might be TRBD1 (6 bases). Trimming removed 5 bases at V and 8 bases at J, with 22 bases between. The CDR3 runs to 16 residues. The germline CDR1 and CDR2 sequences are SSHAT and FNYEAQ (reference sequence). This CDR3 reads CASSPNPTTGYYEQFF. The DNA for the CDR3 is TGTGCCAGCAGCCCCAACCCGACTACAGGGTACTATGAGCAGTTCTTC.

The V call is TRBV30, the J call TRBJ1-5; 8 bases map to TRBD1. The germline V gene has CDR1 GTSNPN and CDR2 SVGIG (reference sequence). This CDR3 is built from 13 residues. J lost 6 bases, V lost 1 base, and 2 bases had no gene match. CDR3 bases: TGTGCCTGGAGTGCAGGGGGCGGTCAGCCCCAGCATTTT. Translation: CAWSAGGGQPQHF.

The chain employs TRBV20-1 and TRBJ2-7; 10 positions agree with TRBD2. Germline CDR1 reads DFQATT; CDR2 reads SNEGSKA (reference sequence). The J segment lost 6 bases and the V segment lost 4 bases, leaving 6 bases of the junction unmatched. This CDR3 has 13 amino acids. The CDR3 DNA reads TGCAGTGCTACAGCGGGAGGGTTGGGCGAGCAGTACTTC. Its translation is CSATAGGLGEQYF.

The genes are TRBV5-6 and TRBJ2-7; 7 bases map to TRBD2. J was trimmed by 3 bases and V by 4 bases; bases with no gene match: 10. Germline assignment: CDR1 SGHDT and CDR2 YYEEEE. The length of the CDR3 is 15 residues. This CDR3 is CASSALFAGVYEQYF. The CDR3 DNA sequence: TGTGCCAGCAGCGCCCTTTTCGCGGGGGTCTACGAGCAGTACTTC.

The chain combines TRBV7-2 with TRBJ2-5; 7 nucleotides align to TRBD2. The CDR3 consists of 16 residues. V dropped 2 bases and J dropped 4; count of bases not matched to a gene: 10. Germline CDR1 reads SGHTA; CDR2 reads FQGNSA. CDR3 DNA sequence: TGTGCCAGCAGCTTATATGGGGGAGGGCCGGGAGAGACCCAGTACTTC. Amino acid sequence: CASSLYGGGPGETQYF.

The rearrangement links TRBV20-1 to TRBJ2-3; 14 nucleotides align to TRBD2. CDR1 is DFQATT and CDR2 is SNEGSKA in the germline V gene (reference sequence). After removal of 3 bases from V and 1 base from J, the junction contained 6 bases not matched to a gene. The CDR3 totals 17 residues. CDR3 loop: CSARMGLAGARTDTQYF. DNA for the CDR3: TGCAGTGCTAGGATGGGACTAGCGGGAGCCCGCACAGATACGCAGTATTTT.

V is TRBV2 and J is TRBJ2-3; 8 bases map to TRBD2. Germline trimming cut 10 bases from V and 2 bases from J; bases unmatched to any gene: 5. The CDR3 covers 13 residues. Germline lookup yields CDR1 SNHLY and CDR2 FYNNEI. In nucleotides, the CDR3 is TGTGCCATCCGGACTAGCACCACAGATACGCAGTATTTT. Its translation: CAIRTSTTDTQYF.

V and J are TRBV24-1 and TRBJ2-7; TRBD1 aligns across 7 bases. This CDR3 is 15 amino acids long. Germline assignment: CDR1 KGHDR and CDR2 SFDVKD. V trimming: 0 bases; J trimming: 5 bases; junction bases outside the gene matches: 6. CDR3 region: CATSDLRQGVHEQYF. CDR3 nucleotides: TGTGCCACCAGTGATTTGCGCCAGGGGGTACACGAGCAGTACTTC.

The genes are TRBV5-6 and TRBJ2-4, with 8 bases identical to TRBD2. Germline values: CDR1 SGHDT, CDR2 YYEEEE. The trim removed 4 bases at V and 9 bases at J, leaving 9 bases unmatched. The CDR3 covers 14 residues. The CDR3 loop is CASSPLAEIAIQYF. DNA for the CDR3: TGTGCCAGCAGCCCACTAGCGGAGATCGCCATTCAGTACTTC.

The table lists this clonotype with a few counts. CDR3 nucleotides: TGTGCCTGGAGTGTACGGGGCATTAGCGGGAGCTCCTACGAGCAGTACTTC. It translates to CAWSVRGISGSSYEQYF. This sequence joins TRBV30 and TRBJ2-7; 9 bases line up with TRBD2. In germline, CDR1 is GTSNPN, CDR2 SVGIG (reference sequence). Unmatched junction bases numbered 9, after V lost 0 bases and J lost 0 bases. This CDR3 spans 17 amino acids.

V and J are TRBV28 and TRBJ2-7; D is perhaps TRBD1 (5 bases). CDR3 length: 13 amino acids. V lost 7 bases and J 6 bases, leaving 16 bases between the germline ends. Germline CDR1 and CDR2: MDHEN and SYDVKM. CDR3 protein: CASTQGRSREQYF. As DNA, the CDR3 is TGTGCCAGCACTCAGGGTCGATCGCGCGAGCAGTACTTC.

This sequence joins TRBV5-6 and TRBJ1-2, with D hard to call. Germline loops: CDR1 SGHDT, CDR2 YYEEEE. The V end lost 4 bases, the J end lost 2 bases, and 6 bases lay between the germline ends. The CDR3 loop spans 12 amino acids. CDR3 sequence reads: CASSLSNYGYTF. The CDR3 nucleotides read TGTGCCAGCAGCCTTTCCAACTATGGCTACACCTTC.